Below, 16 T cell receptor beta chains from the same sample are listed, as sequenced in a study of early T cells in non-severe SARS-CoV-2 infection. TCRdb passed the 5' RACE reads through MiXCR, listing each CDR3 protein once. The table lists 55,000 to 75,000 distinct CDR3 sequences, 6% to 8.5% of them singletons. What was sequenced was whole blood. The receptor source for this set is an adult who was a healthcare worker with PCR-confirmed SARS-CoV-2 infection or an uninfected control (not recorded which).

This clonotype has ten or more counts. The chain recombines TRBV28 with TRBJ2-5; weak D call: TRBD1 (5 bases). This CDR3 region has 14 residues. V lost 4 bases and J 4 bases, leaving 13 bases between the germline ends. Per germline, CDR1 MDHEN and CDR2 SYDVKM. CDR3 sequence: CASSSPQGRETQYF. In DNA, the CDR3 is TGTGCCAGCAGTTCCCCGCAGGGTCGAGAGACCCAGTACTTC.

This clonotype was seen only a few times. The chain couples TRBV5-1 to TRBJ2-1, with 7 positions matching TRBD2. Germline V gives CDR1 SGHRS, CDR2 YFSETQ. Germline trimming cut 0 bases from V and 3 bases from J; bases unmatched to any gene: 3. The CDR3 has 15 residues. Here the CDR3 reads CASSLGAGYYNEQFF. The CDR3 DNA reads TGCGCCAGCAGCTTGGGAGCGGGGTACTACAATGAGCAGTTCTTC.

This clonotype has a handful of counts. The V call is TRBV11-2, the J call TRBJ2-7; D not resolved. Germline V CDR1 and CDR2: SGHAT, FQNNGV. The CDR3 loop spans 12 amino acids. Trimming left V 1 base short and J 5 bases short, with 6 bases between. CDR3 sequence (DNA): TGTGCCAGCAGCTTAGTTTCCGACGAGCAGTACTTC. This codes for CASSLVSDEQYF.

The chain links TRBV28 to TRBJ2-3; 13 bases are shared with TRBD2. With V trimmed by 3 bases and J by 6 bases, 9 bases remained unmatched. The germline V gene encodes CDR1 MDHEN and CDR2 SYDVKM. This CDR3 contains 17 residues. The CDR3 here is CASSLWTSGRVLDTQYF. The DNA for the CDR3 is TGTGCCAGCAGTTTGTGGACTAGCGGGAGAGTCCTGGATACGCAGTATTTT.

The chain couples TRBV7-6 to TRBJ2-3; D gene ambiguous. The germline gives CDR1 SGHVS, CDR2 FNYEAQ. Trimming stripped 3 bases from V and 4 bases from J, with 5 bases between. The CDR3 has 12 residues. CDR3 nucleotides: TGTGCCAGCAGCTTCTCTTCAGATACGCAGTATTTT. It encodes CASSFSSDTQYF.

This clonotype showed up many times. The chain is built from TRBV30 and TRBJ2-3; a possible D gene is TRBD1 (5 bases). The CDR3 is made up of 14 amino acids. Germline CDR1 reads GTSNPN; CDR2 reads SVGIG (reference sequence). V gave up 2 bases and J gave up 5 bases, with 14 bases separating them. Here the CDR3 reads CAWSKKAGKDTQYF. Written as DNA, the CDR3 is TGTGCCTGGAGTAAAAAAGCAGGGAAAGATACGCAGTATTTT.

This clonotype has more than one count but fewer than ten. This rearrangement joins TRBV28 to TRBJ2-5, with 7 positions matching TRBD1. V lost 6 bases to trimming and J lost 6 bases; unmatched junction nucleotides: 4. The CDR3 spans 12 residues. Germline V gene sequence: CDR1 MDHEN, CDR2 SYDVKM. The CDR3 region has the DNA TGTGCCAGCAGACACAGGGGTCAGACCCAGTACTTC. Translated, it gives CASRHRGQTQYF.

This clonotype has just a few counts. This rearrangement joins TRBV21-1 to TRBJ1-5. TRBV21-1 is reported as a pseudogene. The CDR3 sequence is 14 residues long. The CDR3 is CASSAGYNNQPQHF. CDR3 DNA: TGTGCCAGCAGCGCGGGGTACAACAATCAGCCCCAGCATTTT.

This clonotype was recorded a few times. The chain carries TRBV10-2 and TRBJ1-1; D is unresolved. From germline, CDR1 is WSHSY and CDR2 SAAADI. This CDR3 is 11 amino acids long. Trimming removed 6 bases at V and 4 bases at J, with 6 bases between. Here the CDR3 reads CASRDGTEAFF. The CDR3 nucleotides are TGCGCCAGCAGGGATGGCACTGAAGCTTTCTTT.

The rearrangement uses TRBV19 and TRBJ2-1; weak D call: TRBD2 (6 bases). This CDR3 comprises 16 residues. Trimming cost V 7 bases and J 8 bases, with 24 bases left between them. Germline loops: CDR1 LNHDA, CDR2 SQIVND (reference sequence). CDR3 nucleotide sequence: TGTGCCAGTACCGCCGGGGGTAGCTGGAGCGTCTATGAGCAGTTCTTC. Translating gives CASTAGGSWSVYEQFF.

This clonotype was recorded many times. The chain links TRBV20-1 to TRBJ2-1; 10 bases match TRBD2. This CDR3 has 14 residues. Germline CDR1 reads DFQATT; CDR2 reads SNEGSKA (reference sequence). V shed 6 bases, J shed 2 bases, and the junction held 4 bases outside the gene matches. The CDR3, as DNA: TGCAGTGCAAACGGACTAGCGGCCTACAATGAGCAGTTCTTC. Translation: CSANGLAAYNEQFF.

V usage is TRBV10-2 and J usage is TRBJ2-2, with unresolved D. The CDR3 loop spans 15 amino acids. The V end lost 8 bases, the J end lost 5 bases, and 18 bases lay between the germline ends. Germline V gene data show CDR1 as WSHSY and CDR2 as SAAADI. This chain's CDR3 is CASGITLSGTGELFF. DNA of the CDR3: TGCGCCAGCGGGATAACTCTCTCCGGAACCGGGGAGCTGTTTTTT.

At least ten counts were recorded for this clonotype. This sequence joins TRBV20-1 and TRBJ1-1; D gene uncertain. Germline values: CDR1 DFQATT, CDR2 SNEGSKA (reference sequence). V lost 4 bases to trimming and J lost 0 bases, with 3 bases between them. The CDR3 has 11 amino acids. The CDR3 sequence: CSAILNTEAFF. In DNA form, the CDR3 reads TGCAGTGCTATCTTGAACACTGAAGCTTTCTTT.

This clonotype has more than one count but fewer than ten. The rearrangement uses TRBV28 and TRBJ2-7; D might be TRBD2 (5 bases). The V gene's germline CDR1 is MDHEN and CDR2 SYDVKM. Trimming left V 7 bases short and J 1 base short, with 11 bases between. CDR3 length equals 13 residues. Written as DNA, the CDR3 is TGTGCCAGCACCCTCCGGGGATCCTACGAGCAGTACTTC. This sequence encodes CASTLRGSYEQYF. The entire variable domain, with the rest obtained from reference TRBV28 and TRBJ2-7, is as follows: DVKVTQSSRYLVKRTGEKVFLECVQDMDHENMFWYRQDPGLGLRLIYFSYDVKMKEKGDIPEGYSVSREKKERFSLILESASTNQTSMYLCASTLRGSYEQYFGPGTRLTVT.

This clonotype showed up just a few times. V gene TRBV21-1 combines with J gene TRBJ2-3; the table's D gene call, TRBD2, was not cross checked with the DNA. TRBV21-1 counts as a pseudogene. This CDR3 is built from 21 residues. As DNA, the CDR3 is TGTGCCAGCAGCAAAGGCATGACTAGGGGAGGGGGCCGGATCTCCACAGATACGCAGTATTTT. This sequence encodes CASSKGMTRGGGRISTDTQYF.

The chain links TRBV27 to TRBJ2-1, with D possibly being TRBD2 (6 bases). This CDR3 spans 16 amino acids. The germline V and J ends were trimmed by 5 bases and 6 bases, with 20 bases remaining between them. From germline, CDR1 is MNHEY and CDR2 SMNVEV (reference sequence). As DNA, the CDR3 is TGTGCCAGCAGTCTCCGGGACTGGCCCCCGGCCAATGAGCAGTTCTTC. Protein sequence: CASSLRDWPPANEQFF.